Here is one T cell receptor (beta chain) with its context. As yet, its antigen is unknown. V lost 4 bases to trimming and J lost 3 bases, with 11 bases between them. This CDR3 spans 13 amino acids. Germline V CDR1 and CDR2: SGHDT, YYEEEE. The data originate from a study of shared clonotypes between healthy human individuals. About the study: A couple of female and a few male donors aged 18 to 49 were enrolled.

Sequencing was at deep level. This table comes from immunoSEQ multiplex PCR, and its TCRdb copy is limited to in-frame clones, with some not included. The repertoire consists of 1.5 million to 2.5 million clones, with about 95% occurring once and the leading ten covering under 1.5%. The study's findings and limits: Blood was the sole source, and tissue repertoires probably differ. Clonotypes shared by all four donors outscored non-shared clonotypes in generation probability.

Positively selected for CCR7, the CD45RO-negative cells used as naive CD8 cells excluded terminally differentiated effector memory CD45RA+ cells. The source material was naive CD8+ T cells sorted from blood. The chain employs TRBV5-6 and TRBJ2-7; D might be TRBD1 (5 bases). This TCR was sampled from a young man in good health. The CDR3 region is CASSVGHIYEQYF. CDR3 bases: TGTGCCAGCAGCGTTGGACATATCTACGAGCAGTACTTC.